The 17 T cell receptor beta chains presented below share a single source sample, sequenced in a study of blood T cell repertoires in COVID-19. Repertoires were generated with immunoSEQ multiplex PCR, while TCRdb's copy carries only in-frame clones and drops some. The repertoire holds approximately 290,000 clones, 70% to 90% seen once, with roughly 4% in the top ten. The sequenced sample was PBMCs or T cells enriched from blood (not recorded which). The receptors come from a woman in her twenties or thirties who had recovered from COVID-19.

The chain is built from TRBV2 and TRBJ1-5, with 7 positions matching TRBD1. The CDR3 totals 15 residues. V gave up 8 bases and J gave up 0 bases; unmatched junction bases: 7. CDR1 SNHLY and CDR2 FYNNEI come from the germline V gene. CDR3 loop: CASETGVGSNQPQHF. CDR3 sequence (DNA): TGTGCCAGCGAAACAGGGGTTGGTAGCAATCAGCCCCAGCATTTT.

The chain carries TRBV27 and TRBJ2-3; 9 bases map to TRBD2. CDR1 is MNHEY and CDR2 is SMNVEV in the germline V gene (reference sequence). V gave up 8 bases and J gave up 3 bases; unmatched junction bases: 6. This CDR3 contains 14 residues. The CDR3 coding sequence is TGTGCCAGCCGAAAAGCGGGGGGAACAGATACGCAGTATTTT. It yields the protein CASRKAGGTDTQYF.

V is TRBV12-3 or TRBV12-4 and J is TRBJ1-1; no definite D call. The CDR3 spans 13 residues. V lost 6 bases and J lost 7, with 15 bases in between. CDR3 DNA: TGTGCCAGCAGCTCCCTAACGAGAGATGAAGCTTTCTTT. This gives the protein CASSSLTRDEAFF.

J is TRBJ2-1 and V is TRBV5-1; unclear D gene. The CDR3 has 13 amino acids. Trimming took off 5 bases at V and 7 bases at J, with 13 bases between the two ends. In germline, CDR1 is SGHRS, CDR2 YFSETQ. Written as DNA, the CDR3 is TGCGCCAGCAGTCTGGTCTACCCGAATGAGCAGTTCTTC. This sequence encodes CASSLVYPNEQFF.

This clone was recorded once. The rearrangement links TRBV19 to TRBJ2-7; D possibly corresponds to TRBD1 (6 bases). V was cut by 5 bases and J by 2 bases, with 13 bases left in between. The germline gives CDR1 LNHDA, CDR2 SQIVND (reference sequence). The CDR3 totals 14 residues. CDR3: CASSWGQRPYEQYF. The CDR3 nucleotides read TGTGCCAGTAGTTGGGGGCAACGTCCCTACGAGCAGTACTTC. The entire variable domain, with the rest obtained from reference TRBV19 and TRBJ2-7, is as follows: DGGITQSPKYLFRKEGQNVTLSCEQNLNHDAMYWYRQDPGQGLRLIYYSQIVNDFQKGDIAEGYSVSREKKESFPLTVTSAQKNPTAFYLCASSWGQRPYEQYFGPGTRLTVT.

The V gene is TRBV19, the J gene TRBJ1-4; D not resolved. Germline loops: CDR1 LNHDA, CDR2 SQIVND (reference sequence). The CDR3 extends over 13 amino acids. V lost 5 bases to trimming and J lost 6 bases, with 10 bases between them. The CDR3 is CASSEVSHEKLFF. The CDR3 region has the DNA TGTGCCAGTAGTGAGGTCTCGCATGAAAAACTGTTTTTT.

This chain links TRBV15 with TRBJ2-7, with D uncertain. Germline CDR1 is LNHNV and CDR2 is YYDKDF (reference sequence). Trimming left V 0 bases short and J 0 bases short, with 9 bases between. There are 15 residues in the CDR3. The CDR3: CATSRDSWSSYEQYF. CDR3 in DNA: TGTGCCACCAGCAGAGATAGTTGGAGCTCCTACGAGCAGTACTTC.

The V call is TRBV5-1, the J call TRBJ2-5; TRBD1 might be the D (5 bases). Germline V gene data show CDR1 as SGHRS and CDR2 as YFSETQ. V was shortened by 0 bases and J by 2 bases, with 11 bases between the two germline ends. This CDR3 contains 15 residues. The CDR3 sequence: CASSLARVGQETQYF. CDR3 nucleotide sequence: TGCGCCAGCAGCTTGGCCAGGGTTGGACAAGAGACCCAGTACTTC.

This sequence joins TRBV4-1 and TRBJ2-7, with 13 bases identical to TRBD2. V dropped 0 bases and J dropped 4; count of bases not matched to a gene: 9. Germline CDR1 reads MGHRA; CDR2 reads YSYEKL. The CDR3 spans 18 residues. CDR3 in DNA: TGCGCCAGCAGCCAAGATGTAGGAGGGACTAGCGGGACGTACGAGCAGTACTTC. Residues: CASSQDVGGTSGTYEQYF.

The rearrangement uses TRBV5-1 and TRBJ1-2; TRBD1 agrees at 8 bases. The germline V gene encodes CDR1 SGHRS and CDR2 YFSETQ. The CDR3 is 14 amino acids. Trimming cost V 0 bases and J 7 bases; bases outside gene matches: 5. The CDR3 bases are TGCGCCAGCAGCTTGGACGGACAGGGAGTTGGCTACACCTTC. It yields the protein CASSLDGQGVGYTF. The full variable domain, completed using reference TRBV5-1 and TRBJ1-2, is KAGVTQTPRYLIKTRGQQVTLSCSPISGHRSVSWYQQTPGQGLQFLFEYFSETQRNKGNFPGRFSGRQFSNSRSEMNVSTLELGDSALYLCASSLDGQGVGYTFGSGTRLTVV.

This chain uses TRBV15 with TRBJ2-2; 9 bases are shared with TRBD2. Germline lookup yields CDR1 LNHNV and CDR2 YYDKDF (reference sequence). This CDR3 region has 15 residues. Trimming at V came to 0 bases and at J to 6 bases, leaving 2 bases not matched to a gene. CDR3 DNA sequence: TGTGCCACCAGCAGAGATGCTAGCGGGGCCGGGGAGCTGTTTTTT. Amino acid sequence: CATSRDASGAGELFF.

The chain uses TRBV2 and TRBJ2-2; no clear D. The CDR3 spans 16 residues. V lost 3 bases to trimming and J lost 3 bases, with 14 bases between them. Germline loops: CDR1 SNHLY, CDR2 FYNNEI. The CDR3 nucleotides are TGTGCCAGCAGTGACGCTCAGACCAGGTACACCGGGGAGCTGTTTTTT. Its protein is CASSDAQTRYTGELFF.

This chain links TRBV16 with TRBJ1-1, with 7 bases that match TRBD1. CDR1 KGHSY and CDR2 FQNENV come from the germline V gene. The CDR3 is 12 residues long. The J segment lost 11 bases and the V segment lost 4 bases, leaving 7 bases of the junction unmatched. The CDR3 sequence is CASSPQGRVAFF. CDR3 nucleotide sequence: TGTGCCAGCAGCCCACAGGGGAGAGTTGCTTTCTTT.

The V call is TRBV5-5, the J call TRBJ1-1; the D gene is possibly TRBD1 (5 bases). The CDR3 contains 15 residues. Germline assignment: CDR1 SGHKS and CDR2 YYEKEE (reference sequence). V was trimmed by 2 bases and J by 3 bases, leaving 14 bases between them. CDR3 coding DNA: TGTGCCAGCAGCTTCGCGGGGGAATTGTACACTGAAGCTTTCTTT. It is translated as CASSFAGELYTEAFF.

The rearrangement joins TRBV7-9 to TRBJ2-1; 7 bases agree with TRBD1. CDR1 is SEHNR, CDR2 FQNEAQ, per germline (reference sequence). Trimming at V came to 5 bases and at J to 4 bases, leaving 8 bases not matched to a gene. The CDR3 runs 15 residues. The CDR3 sequence is CASSRGQTAYNEQFF. CDR3 in DNA: TGTGCCAGCAGCCGGGGACAGACCGCGTACAATGAGCAGTTCTTC.

This clone has a single count. At one end, the junction sequence differs from germline, possibly due to a read error. This chain connects TRBV29-1 to TRBJ2-3; the D is unclear. Germline V lookup: CDR1 SQVTM, CDR2 ANQGSEA. This CDR3 is built from 14 residues. The CDR3 nucleotides read TGCAGCGTTGAGTTTGATCTTCGGCAGGCTACGGAGTATTTT. Translating it yields CSVEFDLRQATEYF.

Turning to this clone: Its ends do not fully match the called genes, so a read error is possible. J is TRBJ1-1 and V is TRBV28; 8 bases match TRBD1. CDR3 size: 15 residues. CDR1 and CDR2 (germline): MDHEN, SYDVKM. CDR3 DNA sequence: TGTGCCAGCAGTTTAAGAAACAGGGGGAACCCTGAAGCTTTCTTT. This codes for CASSLRNRGNPEAFF. Full variable domain (outside the CDR3, taken from reference TRBV28 and TRBJ1-1): DVKVTQSSRYLVKRTGEKVFLECVQDMDHENMFWYRQDPGLGLRLIYFSYDVKMKEKGDIPEGYSVSREKKERFSLILESASTNQTSMYLCASSLRNRGNPEAFFGQGTRLTVV.